One and the same sample provided the 7 T cell receptor beta chains below, sequenced in a study of beta chain features in type 1 diabetes. Study-level points and caveats: All four CD4+ subsets from Type 1 diabetes patients carried moderately but significantly shorter TCRB CDR3s.

No antigen has been identified for these receptors. The entirety of the isolated RNA underwent reverse transcription, so expressed TCRB transcripts were sequenced. Produced via immunoSEQ multiplex PCR; TCRdb's table is partial and in-frame only. The table includes roughly 150,000 clones, 8% to 8.5% detected once. Material for sequencing was central memory CD4+ T cells from blood. Receptors were obtained from a young woman with type 1 diabetes.

This clone was picked up many times. The chain's CDR3 is CAIFSNTEAFF. The CDR3 bases are TGTGCCATCTTCTCGAACACTGAAGCTTTCTTT. This chain links TRBV10-3 with TRBJ1-1; the D is unclear. CDR1 is ENHRY and CDR2 is SYGVKD in the germline V gene. CDR3 length: 11 residues. Trimming stripped 8 bases from V and 1 base from J, with 5 bases between.

The chain recombines TRBV29-1 with TRBJ1-2, with D possibly being TRBD1 (6 bases). Deletions cut 7 bases from V and 3 bases from J, with 24 bases between. The CDR3 spans 16 residues. CDR1 is SQVTM, CDR2 ANQGSEA, per germline. DNA of the CDR3: TGCAGCGCCTTTGATCGGTCTCAGGGGTGGGACTATGGCTACACCTTC. Amino acid sequence: CSAFDRSQGWDYGYTF.

This clone appeared many times. V and J are TRBV5-6 and TRBJ1-5; a weak D match, TRBD1 (6 bases). Deletions cut 4 bases from V and 6 bases from J, with 14 bases between. CDR3 size: 14 residues. Germline assignment: CDR1 SGHDT and CDR2 YYEEEE. The CDR3 loop is CASSPRGSGQPQHF. The CDR3, as DNA: TGTGCCAGCAGCCCCAGGGGTTCTGGTCAGCCCCAGCATTTT.

This clone occurred a few times. The rearrangement uses TRBV28 and TRBJ2-5; D might be TRBD2 (6 bases). Germline values: CDR1 MDHEN, CDR2 SYDVKM. The CDR3 runs to 14 residues. V gave up 7 bases and J gave up 2 bases, with 14 bases separating them. Here the CDR3 DNA reads TGTGCCAGCACACGCGGAGGGAGTCAAGAGACCCAGTACTTC. It specifies CASTRGGSQETQYF.

V gene TRBV7-6 combines with J gene TRBJ2-7; 8 positions agree with TRBD1. The CDR3 length is 12 residues. Germline V gene data show CDR1 as SGHVS and CDR2 as FNYEAQ. V lost 5 bases to trimming and J lost 5 bases; unmatched junction nucleotides: 2. CDR3: CASSQGAHEQYF. DNA for the CDR3: TGTGCCAGCAGCCAGGGGGCCCACGAGCAGTACTTC.

The CDR3 bases are TGTGCCATCAGTGAGGGGGAAGGGGGCTCCTACGAGCAGTACTTC. Its protein is CAISEGEGGSYEQYF. This chain uses TRBV10-3 with TRBJ2-7; D possibly corresponds to TRBD1 (6 bases). V was cut by 2 bases and J by 0 bases, with 11 bases left in between. Germline V gene lookup returns CDR1 ENHRY and CDR2 SYGVKD. This CDR3 contains 15 residues.

This clone was seen only a few times. This chain connects TRBV5-1 to TRBJ2-3; 8 bases align to TRBD2. CDR3 length: 15 residues. Trimming at V came to 4 bases and at J to 5 bases, leaving 9 bases not matched to a gene. CDR1 and CDR2 from the germline V gene are SGHRS and YFSETQ. CDR3 in amino acids: CASSPDGGAQDTQYF. DNA for the CDR3: TGCGCCAGCAGCCCCGACGGGGGGGCACAAGATACGCAGTATTTT.